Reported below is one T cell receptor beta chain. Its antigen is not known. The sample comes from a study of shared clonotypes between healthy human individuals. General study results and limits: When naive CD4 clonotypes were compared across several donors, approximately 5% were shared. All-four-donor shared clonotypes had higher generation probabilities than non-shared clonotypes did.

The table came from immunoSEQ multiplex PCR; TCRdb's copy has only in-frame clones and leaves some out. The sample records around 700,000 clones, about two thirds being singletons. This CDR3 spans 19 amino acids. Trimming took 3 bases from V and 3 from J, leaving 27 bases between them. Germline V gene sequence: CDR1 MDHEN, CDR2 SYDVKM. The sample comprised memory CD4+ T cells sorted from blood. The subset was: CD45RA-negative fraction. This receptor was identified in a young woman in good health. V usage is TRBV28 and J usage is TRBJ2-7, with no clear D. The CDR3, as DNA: TGTGCCAGCAGTTTCGGTGGGCTGGCTGGCGCCTTTACAATCTACGAGCAGTACTTC. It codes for CASSFGGLAGAFTIYEQYF.